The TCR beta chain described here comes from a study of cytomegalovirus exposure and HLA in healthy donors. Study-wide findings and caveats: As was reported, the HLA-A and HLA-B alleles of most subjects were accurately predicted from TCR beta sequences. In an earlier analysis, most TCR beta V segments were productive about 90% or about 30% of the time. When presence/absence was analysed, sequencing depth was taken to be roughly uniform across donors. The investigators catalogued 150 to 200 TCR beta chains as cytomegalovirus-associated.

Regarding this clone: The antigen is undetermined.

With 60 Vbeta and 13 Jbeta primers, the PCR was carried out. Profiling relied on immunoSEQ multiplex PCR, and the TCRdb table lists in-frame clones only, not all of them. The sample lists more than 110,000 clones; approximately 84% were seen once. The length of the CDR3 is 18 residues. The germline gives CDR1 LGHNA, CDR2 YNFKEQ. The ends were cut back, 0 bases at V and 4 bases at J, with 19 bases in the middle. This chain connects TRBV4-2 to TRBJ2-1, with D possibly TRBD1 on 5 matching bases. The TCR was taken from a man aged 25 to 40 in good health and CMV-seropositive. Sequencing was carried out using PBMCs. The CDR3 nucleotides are TGTGCCAGCAGCCAAGAAACCCAGGGTCAAATATCTTACAATGAGCAGTTCTTC. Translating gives CASSQETQGQISYNEQFF.